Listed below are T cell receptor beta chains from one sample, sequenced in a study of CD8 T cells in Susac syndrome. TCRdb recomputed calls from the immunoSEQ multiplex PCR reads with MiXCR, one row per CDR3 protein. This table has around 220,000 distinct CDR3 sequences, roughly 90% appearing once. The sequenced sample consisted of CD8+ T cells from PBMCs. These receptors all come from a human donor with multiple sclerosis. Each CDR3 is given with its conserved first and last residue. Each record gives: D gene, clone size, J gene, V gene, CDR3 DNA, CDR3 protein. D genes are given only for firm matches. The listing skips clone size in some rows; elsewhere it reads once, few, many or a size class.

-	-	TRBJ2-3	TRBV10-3	TGTGCCATCGGGACACTCCCCGTGGGTACAGATACGCAGTATTTT	CAIGTLPVGTDTQYF
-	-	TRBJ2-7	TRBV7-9	TGTGCCAGCAGCTTCCGGGGGAAAGGCTACGAGCAGTACTTC	CASSFRGKGYEQYF
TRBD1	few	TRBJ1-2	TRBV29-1	TGCAGCGTTGACCAGGGGGCGTTCTATGGCTACACCTTC	CSVDQGAFYGYTF
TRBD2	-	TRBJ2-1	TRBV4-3	TGCGCCAGCAGCCAAGAAGGAGGGTGGCGGGAGCCCTACAATGAGCAGTTCTTC	CASSQEGGWREPYNEQFF
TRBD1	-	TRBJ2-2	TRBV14	TGTGCCAGCAGCCTCGATGCAGGGGGACGAACCGGGGAGCTGTTTTTT	CASSLDAGGRTGELFF
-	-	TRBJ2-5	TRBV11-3	TGTGCCAGCAGCTTAGTTGAAACAATCGCAGGCCAAGAGACCCAGTACTTC	CASSLVETIAGQETQYF
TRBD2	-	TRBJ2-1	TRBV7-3	TGTGCCAGCAGCCCAAATGGGGGGGCCTACAATGAGCAGTTCTTC	CASSPNGGAYNEQFF
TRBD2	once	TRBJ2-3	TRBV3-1	TGTGCCAGCAGCCATGACCGACTAGCGGGAGGCACAGATACGCAGTATTTT	CASSHDRLAGGTDTQYF
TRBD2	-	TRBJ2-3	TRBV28	TGTGCCAGCAGTTTATCGGGGTATGGGGTAGCGGGAGTCCTAGAGGATACGCAGTATTTT	CASSLSGYGVAGVLEDTQYF
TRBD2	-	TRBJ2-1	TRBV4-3	TGCGCCAGCAGCCAAGGAGGGCAAGCGGGAGGGCCGGATGAGCAGTTCTTC	CASSQGGQAGGPDEQFF
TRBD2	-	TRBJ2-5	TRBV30	TGTGCCTGGATTGGGGGGGAGCAAGAGACCCAGTACTTC	CAWIGGEQETQYF
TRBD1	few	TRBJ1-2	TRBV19	TGTGCCAGTAGTAGGCGGACAGGGAACTATGGCTACACCTTC	CASSRRTGNYGYTF
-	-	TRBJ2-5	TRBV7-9	TGTGCCAGCAGCTTGCCCGACAAGGAATGGGAGACCCAGTACTTC	CASSLPDKEWETQYF
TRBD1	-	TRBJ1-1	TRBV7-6	TGTGCCAGCAGCTTGACGCCCCAGAGTCGGACAGGGACCTACACTGAAGCTTTCTTT	CASSLTPQSRTGTYTEAFF
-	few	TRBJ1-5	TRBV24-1	TGTGCCACCAGTGTGTACCTCCAAGACGGGACACCCGGCCGGGGCAATCAGCCCCAGCATTTT	CATSVYLQDGTPGRGNQPQHF
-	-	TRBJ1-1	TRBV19	TGTGCCGTTTTCTATGTGGGCGGAGACAAGAACACTGAAGCTTTCTTT	CAVFYVGGDKNTEAFF
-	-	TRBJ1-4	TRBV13	TGTGCCAGCAGCTTAGAAGGAGGAGGATACTATGGAAAACTGTTTTTT	CASSLEGGGYYGKLFF
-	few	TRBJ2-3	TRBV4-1	TGCGCCAGCAGCCAAGAACATTACACAGATACGCAGTATTTT	CASSQEHYTDTQYF
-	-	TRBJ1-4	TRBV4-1	TGCGCCAGCAGCCAAGAAGGGGTCGGGGAGTTTTTCGCAGAACTGTTTTTT	CASSQEGVGEFFAELFF
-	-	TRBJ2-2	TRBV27	TGTGCCAGCTCCCCGGGAGCGTGGACCGGGGAGCTGTTTTTT	CASSPGAWTGELFF
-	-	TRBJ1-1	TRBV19	TGTGCCAGTAGTATAGGCGAGGGCAACACTGAAGCTTTCTTT	CASSIGEGNTEAFF
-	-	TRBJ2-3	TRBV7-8	TGTGCCAGCAGCTTAGCGAGAGGTCTGGATACGCAGTATTTT	CASSLARGLDTQYF
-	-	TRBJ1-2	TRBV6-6	TGTGCCAGCAGTTACGCCGGGGGCTATGGCTACACCTTC	CASSYAGGYGYTF
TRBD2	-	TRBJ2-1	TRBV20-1	TGCAGTGCTAGAGACTCTAGCGGGAGGGACAATGAGCAGTTCTTC	CSARDSSGRDNEQFF
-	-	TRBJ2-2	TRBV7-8	TGTGCCAGCAGCTCCCCCGGAGGCGGGGAGCTGTTTTTT	CASSSPGGGELFF
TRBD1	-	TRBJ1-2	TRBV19	TGTGCCAGTAGCCCCGGGACAGGGGCCTATGGCTACACCTTC	CASSPGTGAYGYTF
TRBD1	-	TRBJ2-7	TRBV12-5	TGTGCTAGTGAGATAACGGGGACAGACCACACCTACGAGCAGTACTTC	CASEITGTDHTYEQYF
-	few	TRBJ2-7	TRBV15	TGTGCCACCAGCAACAGCGCATCTCCGAGGACCTCCTCCTACGAGCAGTACTTC	CATSNSASPRTSSYEQYF
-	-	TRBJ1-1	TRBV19	TGTGCCAGTAGTCCAGTGATGAACACTGAAGCTTTCTTT	CASSPVMNTEAFF
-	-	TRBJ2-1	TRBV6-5	TGTGCCAGCAGACATCCTAGGGATAATGAGCAGTTCTTC	CASRHPRDNEQFF
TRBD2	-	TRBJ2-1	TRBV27	TGTGCCAGCAGTTTAAAGCGGGGCTACAATGAGCAGTTCTTC	CASSLKRGYNEQFF
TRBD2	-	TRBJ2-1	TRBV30	TGTGCCTCCCAGGGACTAGCCTCCTACAATGAGCAGTTCTTC	CASQGLASYNEQFF
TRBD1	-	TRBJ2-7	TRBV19	TGTGCCAGTAGCGCACCCAATGAGTTAGGGACAGGGTCCTACGAGCAGTACTTC	CASSAPNELGTGSYEQYF
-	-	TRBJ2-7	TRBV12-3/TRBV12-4	TGTGCCAGCAGTTCCCGAAGTGCTAGATCCTACGAGCAGTACTTC	CASSSRSARSYEQYF
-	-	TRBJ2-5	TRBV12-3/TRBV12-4	TGTGCCAGCAGTTTTCGGAACACTGAAGAGACCCAGTACTTC	CASSFRNTEETQYF
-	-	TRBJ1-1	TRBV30	TGTGCCTCCGAACGGGGACTGGGGAACACTGAAGCTTTCTTT	CASERGLGNTEAFF
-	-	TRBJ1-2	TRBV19	TGTGCCACCAATCCCCAGGGCCGGTACGACTATGGCTACACCTTC	CATNPQGRYDYGYTF
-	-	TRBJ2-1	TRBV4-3	TGCGCCAGCAGCCATGGAGGGCATGAGCAGTTCTTC	CASSHGGHEQFF
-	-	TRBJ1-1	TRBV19	TGTGCCAGTAGTTTTCCCGGAAACACTGAAGCTTTCTTT	CASSFPGNTEAFF
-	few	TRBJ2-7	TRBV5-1	TGCGCCAGCAGGCCTGACAGCGTCTACGAGCAGTACTTC	CASRPDSVYEQYF
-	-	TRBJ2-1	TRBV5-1	TGCGCCAGCAGCTTAGTCGGAGAAGGGTACGAGCAGTTCTTC	CASSLVGEGYEQFF
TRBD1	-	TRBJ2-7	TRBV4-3	TGCGCCAGCAGCCCGGGCCTTCAGGGGGCCTACGAGCAGTACTTC	CASSPGLQGAYEQYF